This TCR beta chain was recorded in a study of blood T cell repertoires in COVID-19. Study at large: Some COVID-19 samples were acute and others convalescent; all came from the United States, Italy and Spain. Nucleic acid was either cDNA or gDNA, and it came from T cells, B-cell-depleted T cells, or PBMCs.

The CDR3 totals 11 residues. V dropped 4 bases and J dropped 9 bases, with 7 bases sitting between them. Germline V CDR1 and CDR2: SGHTA, FQGTGA. In the study's own analysis: Estimates of nucleated cell counts were drawn from the amplification of reference gene primers. The assay was immunoSEQ multiplex PCR, and TCRdb's table has in-frame clones only and misses some. For V, J and clone size, that table is used; D and trimming come from the DNA. The data show roughly 180,000 clones, 80% to 90% seen once. Worth noting for this clone: Other nucleotide sequences in the sample specify the same CDR3.

The sequencing input was peripheral blood. The TCR was taken from a man aged 55 to 70 with acute or convalescent COVID-19. The rearrangement links TRBV7-3 to TRBJ2-1; unclear D gene. CDR3 loop: CASSSGGEQFF. The CDR3, as DNA: TGTGCCAGCAGCTCGGGTGGTGAGCAGTTCTTC.